A selection of T cell receptor beta chains follows, all from one sample in a study of circulating CD8 cells and anti-PD-1 response in melanoma. One entry per CDR3 protein results from TCRdb running MiXCR on the reads. The table records about 320 distinct CDR3 sequences, 12% of them present only once. Sequencing used CD8+ T cells from PBMCs, obtained at baseline or after one month of anti-PD-1 therapy (not recorded which). These receptors were taken from a human donor with melanoma. Each CDR3 is given with its conserved first and last residue. The order of the fields is J gene, D gene, V gene, clone size, CDR3 DNA, CDR3 protein. A D gene is named only where the DNA matches it firmly. The size of a clone is reported for some rows only, either as once, few or many, or as a class for expanded clones.

j_gene: TRBJ2-1; d_gene: NA; v_gene: TRBV10-3; abundance: medium-sized; CDR3nt: TGTGCCATCAGTGAGTCGGAATTAAATCAGTTCTTC; CDR3aa: CAISESELNQFF
j_gene: TRBJ2-4; d_gene: TRBD2; v_gene: TRBV24-1; abundance: medium-sized; CDR3nt: TGTGCCACCAGTTCTGGGACTAGCGGGAGGGCCGGGAACATTCAGTACTTC; CDR3aa: CATSSGTSGRAGNIQYF
j_gene: TRBJ2-5; d_gene: TRBD2; v_gene: TRBV27; abundance: medium-sized; CDR3nt: TGTGCCAGCAGTTCGACTCCGGGGGGGTTTGTGACCCAGTACTTC; CDR3aa: CASSSTPGGFVTQYF
j_gene: TRBJ2-3; d_gene: NA; v_gene: TRBV19; abundance: NA; CDR3nt: TGTGCCAGTAGTATTCGGCCCTATACGCAGTATTTT; CDR3aa: CASSIRPYTQYF
j_gene: TRBJ2-7; d_gene: TRBD1; v_gene: TRBV7-8; abundance: medium-sized; CDR3nt: TGTGCCAGCAGCGTAGGACAGGCCTACGAGCAGTACTTC; CDR3aa: CASSVGQAYEQYF
j_gene: TRBJ2-1; d_gene: TRBD2; v_gene: TRBV5-1; abundance: medium-sized; CDR3nt: TGCGCCAGCCAGACGACTAGCGGGGGCTACAATGAGCAGTTCTTC; CDR3aa: CASQTTSGGYNEQFF
j_gene: TRBJ1-6; d_gene: NA; v_gene: TRBV9; abundance: NA; CDR3nt: TGTGCCAGCAGCGTAGACGAGGGATCACCCCTCCACTTT; CDR3aa: CASSVDEGSPLHF
j_gene: TRBJ2-5; d_gene: TRBD2; v_gene: TRBV9; abundance: medium-sized; CDR3nt: TGTGCCAGCAGCGTAGCGGGAGGACGGATACAAGAGACCCAGTACTTC; CDR3aa: CASSVAGGRIQETQYF
j_gene: TRBJ2-7; d_gene: TRBD2; v_gene: TRBV2; abundance: medium-sized; CDR3nt: TGTGCCAGCAGCGGGACTAGCAACGAGCAGTACTTC; CDR3aa: CASSGTSNEQYF
j_gene: TRBJ1-1; d_gene: NA; v_gene: TRBV2; abundance: large; CDR3nt: TGTGCCAGCAGTGGCCTCCGGACCCGGACCATGAACACTGAAGCTTTCTTT; CDR3aa: CASSGLRTRTMNTEAFF
j_gene: TRBJ2-7; d_gene: NA; v_gene: TRBV4-3; abundance: medium-sized; CDR3nt: TGCGCCAGCAGCCTCCATCCGGGGGAGACATACGAGCAGTACTTC; CDR3aa: CASSLHPGETYEQYF
j_gene: TRBJ1-2; d_gene: NA; v_gene: TRBV12-5; abundance: medium-sized; CDR3nt: TGTGCTAGTGGTTTTGGCGGGACCTCATATGGCTACACCTTC; CDR3aa: CASGFGGTSYGYTF
j_gene: TRBJ1-1; d_gene: TRBD1; v_gene: TRBV19; abundance: few; CDR3nt: TGTGCCAGTAGTATAGATCCTACAGGGGTGACTGAAGCTTTCTTT; CDR3aa: CASSIDPTGVTEAFF
j_gene: TRBJ2-3; d_gene: TRBD2; v_gene: TRBV28; abundance: NA; CDR3nt: TGTGCCAGCAGCCCGCTTCCTTTTATTTCGGGGGGACCAGATACGCAGTATTTT; CDR3aa: CASSPLPFISGGPDTQYF
j_gene: TRBJ1-5; d_gene: TRBD1; v_gene: TRBV28; abundance: few; CDR3nt: TGTGCCAGCAGAGGGACAGCCTCTAATCAGCCCCAGCATTTT; CDR3aa: CASRGTASNQPQHF
j_gene: TRBJ2-7; d_gene: TRBD1; v_gene: TRBV20-1; abundance: medium-sized; CDR3nt: TGCAGTGCGGCGGGGACAGGGTTTTCATACGAGCAGTACTTC; CDR3aa: CSAAGTGFSYEQYF
j_gene: TRBJ2-3; d_gene: TRBD2; v_gene: TRBV2; abundance: medium-sized; CDR3nt: TGTGCCAGCAGGAGGACTAGCGGGAGGTTCACAGATACGCAGTATTTT; CDR3aa: CASRRTSGRFTDTQYF
j_gene: TRBJ1-5; d_gene: NA; v_gene: TRBV19; abundance: few; CDR3nt: TGTGCCAGTAGCCGAAGTACTAACAGCAATCAGCCCCAGCATTTT; CDR3aa: CASSRSTNSNQPQHF
j_gene: TRBJ2-7; d_gene: NA; v_gene: TRBV3-1; abundance: medium-sized; CDR3nt: TGTGCCAGCAGCCAAGATTTTGGGCAGGATGGCGAGCAGTACTTC; CDR3aa: CASSQDFGQDGEQYF
j_gene: TRBJ2-1; d_gene: NA; v_gene: TRBV2; abundance: medium-sized; CDR3nt: TGTGCCAGCACCCGAGGAGGGGAAGGGTCCTACAATGAGCAGTTCTTC; CDR3aa: CASTRGGEGSYNEQFF